The 3 T cell receptor beta chains below all came from one sample that was sequenced in a study of preoperative IRX-2 immunotherapy in early breast cancer. Sequenced by immunoSEQ multiplex PCR; TCRdb stores in-frame clones only, minus some. Of roughly 35,000 clones in the sample, about 96% were seen once. The treatment: preoperative locoregional IRX-2 cytokine immunotherapy. Sampling was conducted from a patient treated with IRX-2 immunotherapy. The receptors shown here come from a human donor with breast cancer.

The chain couples TRBV6-5 to TRBJ1-2, with 7 bases aligning to TRBD1. The trim removed 6 bases at V and 3 bases at J, leaving 4 bases unmatched. CDR3 length equals 13 residues. Germline-derived CDR1 and CDR2 are MNHEY and SVGAGI. The CDR3 loop reads CASRRDRDYGYTF. The CDR3 DNA sequence: TGTGCCAGCAGACGCGACAGGGACTATGGCTACACCTTC.

The chain employs TRBV5-5 and TRBJ2-3; no clear D gene. This CDR3 comprises 14 residues. The germline CDR1 and CDR2 sequences are SGHKS and YYEKEE (reference sequence). V dropped 2 bases and J dropped 2 bases, with 9 bases sitting between them. The CDR3 coding sequence is TGTGCCAGCAGCTTTACATACAACACAGATACGCAGTATTTT. Its translation: CASSFTYNTDTQYF.

The rearrangement links TRBV19 to TRBJ2-5; TRBD2 agrees at 7 bases. Germline V CDR1 and CDR2: LNHDA, SQIVND (reference sequence). The CDR3 consists of 14 residues. The V and J ends lost 3 bases and 7 bases, in that order; junction bases with no gene match: 8. In DNA form, the CDR3 reads TGTGCCAGTAGTATTGGGGGGGATGTCGCGACCCAGTACTTC. Its protein is CASSIGGDVATQYF. Variable domain in full (rest from reference TRBV19 and TRBJ2-5): DGGITQSPKYLFRKEGQNVTLSCEQNLNHDAMYWYRQDPGQGLRLIYYSQIVNDFQKGDIAEGYSVSREKKESFPLTVTSAQKNPTAFYLCASSIGGDVATQYFGPGTRLLVL.